Below, 32 T cell receptor beta chains from the same sample are listed, as sequenced in a study of cytomegalovirus exposure and HLA in healthy donors. The study ran its PCR with 60 Vbeta and 13 Jbeta primers. The protocol was immunoSEQ multiplex PCR, while the TCRdb copy is restricted to in-frame clones and leaves out a portion. The profile shows around 170,000 clones, around four fifths of them singletons. Sequenced sample: PBMCs. The receptors come from a woman in her fifties or sixties in good health and CMV-seropositive.

The chain has TRBV5-1 and TRBJ2-7; 8 nucleotides agree with TRBD1. V was clipped by 3 bases and J by 7 bases; unmatched bases: 12. The germline CDR1 and CDR2 sequences are SGHRS and YFSETQ. The CDR3 contains 15 residues. CDR3 in amino acids: CASSSEQGGRPEQYF. Here the CDR3 DNA reads TGCGCCAGCAGCTCAGAACAGGGGGGTCGGCCGGAGCAGTACTTC.

The CDR3 is CASSVPLQGARLPDTQYF. In DNA, the CDR3 is TGTGCCAGCAGCGTCCCCTTACAGGGGGCGAGGCTCCCAGATACGCAGTATTTT. The chain uses TRBV9 and TRBJ2-3; 9 bases fit TRBD1. V shed 2 bases and J 4 bases; nucleotides not matched to a gene: 14. CDR3 length equals 18 residues. Germline values: CDR1 SGDLS, CDR2 YYNGEE.

The gene calls are TRBV6-5 and TRBJ1-1; D might be TRBD1 (5 bases). Trimming pared 7 bases from V and 0 bases from J, leaving 12 bases between. CDR3 size: 14 residues. Germline assignment: CDR1 MNHEY and CDR2 SVGAGI. The CDR3 nucleotides are TGTGCCAGCAATTCCGGACAATTGAACACTGAAGCTTTCTTT. This codes for CASNSGQLNTEAFF.

This chain links TRBV30 with TRBJ2-7; TRBD2 is a possible D gene (6 bases). The CDR3 is made up of 17 amino acids. Trimming shortened V by 2 bases and J by 1 base, and 21 bases separated the two germline ends. Germline V gene lookup returns CDR1 GTSNPN and CDR2 SVGIG (reference sequence). For the CDR3, the DNA is TGTGCCTGGAGTTTAAGGGACTCCCCCAGCGGATCCTACGAGCAGTACTTC. This codes for CAWSLRDSPSGSYEQYF. Variable domain in full (rest from reference TRBV30 and TRBJ2-7): SQTIHQWPATLVQPVGSPLSLECTVEGTSNPNLYWYRQAAGRGLQLLFYSVGIGQISSEVPQNLSASRPQDRQFILSSKKLLLSDSGFYLCAWSLRDSPSGSYEQYFGPGTRLTVT.

The genes are TRBV7-9 and TRBJ2-7, with TRBD1 matching over 7 bases. CDR1 and CDR2 from the germline V gene are SEHNR and FQNEAQ (reference sequence). The CDR3 spans 14 residues. Trimming took 5 bases from V and 2 from J; bases not matched to a gene: 6. CDR3 nucleotides: TGTGCCAGCAGCAAACGGGACAGAGCCTACGAGCAGTACTTC. Translation gives CASSKRDRAYEQYF. The entire variable domain, with the rest obtained from reference TRBV7-9 and TRBJ2-7, is as follows: DTGVSQNPRHKITKRGQNVTFRCDPISEHNRLYWYRQTLGQGPEFLTYFQNEAQLEKSRLLSDRFSAERPKGSFSTLEIQRTEQGDSAMYLCASSKRDRAYEQYFGPGTRLTVT.

Points on this clone: The junction departs from germline at one end; a sequencing error may be responsible. The rearrangement uses TRBV23-1 and TRBJ2-7; 8 bases align to TRBD1. TRBV23-1 is assigned to the ORF class and has an uncertain function. There are 16 residues in the CDR3. The CDR3 sequence: CASSQYFRGRAYGQYF. The CDR3 DNA is TGCGCCAGCAGTCAATATTTCAGGGGGCGCGCCTACGGGCAGTACTTC.

The chain recombines TRBV18 with TRBJ1-6; D is ambiguous. V dropped 3 bases and J dropped 7 bases, with 7 bases sitting between them. CDR3 size: 13 residues. The germline V gene encodes CDR1 KGHSH and CDR2 LQKENI. CDR3 DNA sequence: TGTGCCAGCTCACCTGAGCTGAATTCACCCCTCCACTTT. Its protein is CASSPELNSPLHF. The full variable domain, completed using reference TRBV18 and TRBJ1-6, is NAGVMQNPRHLVRRRGQEARLRCSPMKGHSHVYWYRQLPEEGLKFMVYLQKENIIDESGMPKERFSAEFPKEGPSILRIQQVVRGDSAAYFCASSPELNSPLHFGNGTRLTVT.

This clone was observed a few times. The chain joins TRBV28 to TRBJ1-4, with 8 bases lining up with TRBD1. The V segment lost 1 base and the J segment 16 bases; nucleotides outside the gene matches: 11. CDR1 is MDHEN and CDR2 is SYDVKM in the germline V gene. The CDR3 extends over 14 amino acids. The CDR3 bases are TGTGCCAGCAGTTTATCCCAGGGGGCAATTTCGGGGTTTTTT. The encoded protein is CASSLSQGAISGFF. Based on the CDR3 plus reference TRBV28 and TRBJ1-4, the full variable domain is DVKVTQSSRYLVKRTGEKVFLECVQDMDHENMFWYRQDPGLGLRLIYFSYDVKMKEKGDIPEGYSVSREKKERFSLILESASTNQTSMYLCASSLSQGAISGFFGSGTQLSVL.

J is TRBJ1-2 and V is TRBV6-5; D perhaps matches TRBD1 (5 bases). The germline CDR1 and CDR2 sequences are MNHEY and SVGAGI. The CDR3 length is 13 residues. With 6 bases removed from V and 4 bases from J, the gap between germline ends came to 12 bases. CDR3 bases: TGTGCCAGCAGGATTCAGGGCGGCTATGGCTACACCTTC. As protein: CASRIQGGYGYTF.

The chain uses TRBV4-3 and TRBJ2-3, with a weak D call TRBD1 (6 bases). CDR3 length equals 16 residues. V dropped 4 bases and J dropped 2 bases, with 16 bases sitting between them. Germline V gene data show CDR1 as LGHNA and CDR2 as YSLEER. CDR3 protein: CASSRRRDTNTDTQYF. The CDR3 coding sequence is TGCGCCAGCAGCCGGCGTCGGGACACTAACACAGATACGCAGTATTTT.

A note on this clone: The same CDR3 arises from other DNA sequences in this sample as well. V and J are TRBV5-1 and TRBJ2-5, with 8 bases that match TRBD2. J was trimmed by 3 bases and V by 3 bases; bases with no gene match: 4. CDR1 is SGHRS, CDR2 YFSETQ, per germline. This CDR3 region has 14 residues. The CDR3 reads CASSYSGGEETQYF. CDR3 bases: TGCGCCAGCAGCTACAGCGGGGGAGAAGAGACCCAGTACTTC.

The rearrangement joins TRBV6-6 to TRBJ1-2, with D hard to call. Germline V CDR1 and CDR2: MNHNY, SVGAGI (reference sequence). Trimming removed 6 bases at V and 2 bases at J, with 7 bases between. There are 12 residues in the CDR3. The CDR3 DNA reads as TGTGCCAGCAGCCCCCCGAACTATGGCTACACCTTC. It encodes CASSPPNYGYTF.

This clone showed up just a few times. This CDR3 is CASSGQQGLSGYTF. In DNA, the CDR3 is TGTGCCAGCAGTGGCCAACAGGGTTTGAGTGGCTACACCTTC. This chain joins TRBV6-1 and TRBJ1-2; a possible D gene is TRBD1 (6 bases). Germline values: CDR1 MNHNS, CDR2 SASEGT. V shed 4 bases and J shed 7 bases, with 16 bases lying between them. This CDR3 is built from 14 residues.

V and J are TRBV19 and TRBJ1-2; 8 bases line up with TRBD1. The ends lost 6 bases at V and 0 bases at J; junction bases unmatched: 9. The CDR3 runs 16 residues. Germline V gene lookup returns CDR1 LNHDA and CDR2 SQIVND (reference sequence). CDR3 bases: TGTGCCAGTAGGAATTTACAGGGACAGGCTAACTATGGCTACACCTTC. The encoded protein is CASRNLQGQANYGYTF.

The chain couples TRBV27 to TRBJ1-2; TRBD1 aligns across 8 bases. V was clipped by 5 bases and J by 4 bases; unmatched bases: 3. The CDR3 is made up of 13 amino acids. Germline V gene lookup returns CDR1 MNHEY and CDR2 SMNVEV (reference sequence). CDR3 loop: CASSGQGGYGYTF. The CDR3 DNA reads TGTGCCAGCAGTGGACAGGGCGGCTATGGCTACACCTTC.

J is TRBJ1-1 and V is TRBV2; 8 bases align to TRBD1. Germline values: CDR1 SNHLY, CDR2 FYNNEI. The CDR3 runs 11 residues. V gave up 6 bases and J gave up 10 bases; unmatched junction bases: 4. In DNA, the CDR3 is TGTGCCAGCAGAACAGACAGGGGAGCTTTCTTT. Translated: CASRTDRGAFF.

The rearrangement uses TRBV5-6 and TRBJ2-2; 7 bases align to TRBD1. V trimming: 2 bases; J trimming: 2 bases; junction bases outside the gene matches: 9. Per the germline V gene, CDR1 is SGHDT and CDR2 is YYEEEE. This CDR3 has 17 residues. The CDR3 loop is CASSFKTGVSNTGELFF. The CDR3 coding sequence is TGTGCCAGCAGCTTTAAAACAGGGGTTTCTAACACCGGGGAGCTGTTTTTT.

The gene calls are TRBV28 and TRBJ1-2, with D tentatively TRBD1 (6 bases). The CDR3 runs to 14 residues. V gave up 5 bases and J gave up 2 bases, with 12 bases separating them. Germline lookup yields CDR1 MDHEN and CDR2 SYDVKM. The CDR3 spells CASSGAGANYGYTF. The DNA for the CDR3 is TGTGCCAGCAGTGGAGCGGGGGCCAACTATGGCTACACCTTC.

The chain recombines TRBV5-1 with TRBJ2-7; 7 nucleotides agree with TRBD1. CDR1 SGHRS and CDR2 YFSETQ come from the germline V gene. The CDR3 contains 16 residues. V gave up 4 bases and J gave up 0 bases; unmatched junction bases: 10. The CDR3 spells CASSPHLRQGSYEQYF. Written as DNA, the CDR3 is TGCGCCAGCAGCCCTCACCTCCGACAGGGCTCCTACGAGCAGTACTTC. The full variable domain, with the rest looked up from reference TRBV5-1 and TRBJ2-7, is KAGVTQTPRYLIKTRGQQVTLSCSPISGHRSVSWYQQTPGQGLQFLFEYFSETQRNKGNFPGRFSGRQFSNSRSEMNVSTLELGDSALYLCASSPHLRQGSYEQYFGPGTRLTVT.

This chain connects TRBV9 to TRBJ2-1; 9 bases line up with TRBD1. The J segment lost 8 bases and the V segment lost 0 bases, leaving 6 bases of the junction unmatched. The length of the CDR3 is 15 residues. In germline, CDR1 is SGDLS, CDR2 YYNGEE. The CDR3 here is CASSVVQGARYEQFF. For the CDR3, the DNA is TGTGCCAGCAGCGTAGTACAGGGGGCGCGGTATGAGCAGTTCTTC.

The table lists this clone with a few counts. The rearrangement joins TRBV11-2 to TRBJ2-2; D ambiguous. Trimming took off 6 bases at V and 4 bases at J, with 6 bases between the two ends. The CDR3 has 12 residues. Germline V CDR1 and CDR2: SGHAT, FQNNGV. The CDR3 coding sequence is TGTGCCAGCAGATCATTCACCGGGGAGCTGTTTTTT. Its translation: CASRSFTGELFF.

The genes are TRBV5-1 and TRBJ2-3; 8 positions agree with TRBD2. The J segment lost 2 bases and the V segment lost 2 bases, leaving 7 bases of the junction unmatched. Germline-derived CDR1 and CDR2 are SGHRS and YFSETQ. This CDR3 contains 16 residues. The CDR3 spells CASSLGLAGFTDTQYF. DNA for the CDR3: TGCGCCAGCAGCTTAGGTCTAGCGGGCTTCACAGATACGCAGTATTTT.

As for this clone: A read error may produce the germline difference seen at one junction end. V is TRBV7-9 and J is TRBJ1-5, with a weak D call TRBD1 (6 bases). Germline CDR1 is SEHNR and CDR2 is FQNEAQ (reference sequence). CDR3 length equals 13 residues. CDR3 amino acids: CSSSLKEGVTQHF. The CDR3 DNA follows: TGTTCCAGCAGCTTAAAAGAGGGGGTGACCCAGCATTTT.

J is TRBJ2-1 and V is TRBV5-4; 8 nucleotides align to TRBD1. Germline V gives CDR1 SGHNT, CDR2 YYREEE (reference sequence). This CDR3 is built from 15 residues. After removal of 3 bases from V and 5 bases from J, the junction contained 7 bases not matched to a gene. The CDR3 nucleotides are TGTGCCAGCAGCTCTGGACAGGGTCGGAACAATGAGCAGTTCTTC. This translates into CASSSGQGRNNEQFF.

The V and J genes are TRBV15 and TRBJ1-4; D remains unclear. The CDR3 extends over 12 amino acids. V dropped 3 bases and J dropped 6 bases, with 5 bases sitting between them. Germline values: CDR1 LNHNV, CDR2 YYDKDF (reference sequence). In nucleotides, the CDR3 is TGTGCCACCAGCAGCGCGGATGAAAAACTGTTTTTT. Its protein product is CATSSADEKLFF. Filled out from reference TRBV15 and TRBJ1-4, the complete variable domain reads DAMVIQNPRYQVTQFGKPVTLSCSQTLNHNVMYWYQQKSSQAPKLLFHYYDKDFNNEADTPDNFQSRRPNTSFCFLDIRSPGLGDTAMYLCATSSADEKLFFGSGTQLSVL.

The chain links TRBV5-8 to TRBJ2-2; TRBD2 agrees at 9 bases. The CDR3 contains 13 residues. J lost 7 bases, V lost 4 bases, and 2 bases had no gene match. CDR1 and CDR2 (germline): SGHTS, YDEGEE. The CDR3 is CASSGSGGGELFF. The CDR3 region has the DNA TGTGCCAGCAGCGGTAGCGGGGGCGGGGAGCTGTTTTTT.

The chain has TRBV28 and TRBJ2-4, with 7 bases fitting TRBD2. This CDR3 comprises 16 residues. Germline trimming cut 6 bases from V and 7 bases from J; bases unmatched to any gene: 15. Germline V lookup: CDR1 MDHEN, CDR2 SYDVKM. CDR3 DNA sequence: TGTGCCAGCAGCCCTGGGGGGAGGGGCTCGGGGAACATTCAGTACTTC. Protein: CASSPGGRGSGNIQYF.

The genes are TRBV7-2 and TRBJ2-7; no reliable D call. This CDR3 contains 12 residues. In germline, CDR1 is SGHTA, CDR2 FQGNSA. V was clipped by 2 bases and J by 3 bases, with 5 bases between them. CDR3 region: CASSLQYYEQYF. The CDR3 DNA is TGTGCCAGCAGCTTACAGTACTACGAGCAGTACTTC. Full variable domain (remainder filled in from reference TRBV7-2 and TRBJ2-7): GAGVSQSPSNKVTEKGKDVELRCDPISGHTALYWYRQSLGQGLEFLIYFQGNSAPDKSGLPSDRFSAERTGGSVSTLTIQRTQQEDSAVYLCASSLQYYEQYFGPGTRLTVT.

The rearrangement joins TRBV27 to TRBJ2-5; 9 positions match TRBD1. The J call may be mistaken, given a closer DNA end match to TRBJ2-7. Per the germline V gene, CDR1 is MNHEY and CDR2 is SMNVEV (reference sequence). The CDR3 consists of 14 residues. CDR3: CASSKQGASYEQYF. CDR3 nucleotide sequence: TGTGCCAGCAGTAAACAGGGGGCCTCCTACGAGCAGTACTTC.

The chain joins TRBV27 to TRBJ1-2; D may be TRBD1 (6 bases). This CDR3 comprises 18 residues. Germline V CDR1 and CDR2: MNHEY, SMNVEV (reference sequence). V was cut by 2 bases and J by 4 bases, with 23 bases left in between. As DNA, the CDR3 is TGTGCCAGCAGTTTAAGGGGGACCGAGCTTGGTTTTGTCTATGGCTACACCTTC. Its protein is CASSLRGTELGFVYGYTF.

The table lists this clone with a few counts. The chain links TRBV30 to TRBJ1-1; TRBD1 might be the D (5 bases). The ends were cut back, 4 bases at V and 1 base at J, with 22 bases in the middle. The CDR3 has 17 amino acids. Germline V lookup: CDR1 GTSNPN, CDR2 SVGIG (reference sequence). The CDR3 spells CAWISHLRGFRNTEAFF. The CDR3, as DNA: TGTGCCTGGATCTCACACCTAAGGGGATTCAGGAACACTGAAGCTTTCTTT.

About this clone: A read error may account for a junction end that differs from germline. The chain recombines TRBV7-9 with TRBJ1-1; 7 nucleotides align to TRBD1. The CDR3 is 13 amino acids. Germline CDR1 is SEHNR and CDR2 is FQNEAQ (reference sequence). Here the CDR3 reads CSSSLGGDTEAFF. The CDR3 nucleotides read TGTTCCAGCAGCTTAGGGGGCGATACTGAAGCTTTCTTT.